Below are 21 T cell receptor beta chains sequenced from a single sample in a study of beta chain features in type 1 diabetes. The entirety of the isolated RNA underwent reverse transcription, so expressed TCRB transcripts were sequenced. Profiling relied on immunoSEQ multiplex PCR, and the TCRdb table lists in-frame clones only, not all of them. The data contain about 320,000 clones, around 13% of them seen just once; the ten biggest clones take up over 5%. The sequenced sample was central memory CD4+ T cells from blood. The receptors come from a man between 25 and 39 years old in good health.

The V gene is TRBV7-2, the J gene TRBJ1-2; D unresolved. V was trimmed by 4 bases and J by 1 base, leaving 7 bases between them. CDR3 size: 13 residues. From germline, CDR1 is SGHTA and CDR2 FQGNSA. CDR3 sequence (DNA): TGTGCCAGCAGCTCGACTATTAACTATGGCTACACCTTC. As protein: CASSSTINYGYTF.

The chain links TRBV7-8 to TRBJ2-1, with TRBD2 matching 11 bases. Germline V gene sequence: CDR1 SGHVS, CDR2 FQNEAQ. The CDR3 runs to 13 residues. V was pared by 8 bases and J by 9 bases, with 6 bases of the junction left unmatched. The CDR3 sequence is CASLAGGFGEQFF. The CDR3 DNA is TGTGCCAGCCTAGCGGGGGGATTCGGTGAGCAGTTCTTC.

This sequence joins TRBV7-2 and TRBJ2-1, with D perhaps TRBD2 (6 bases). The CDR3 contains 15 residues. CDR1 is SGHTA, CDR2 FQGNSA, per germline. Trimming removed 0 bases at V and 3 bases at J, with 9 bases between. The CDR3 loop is CASSLAPGDYNEQFF. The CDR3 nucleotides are TGTGCCAGCAGCTTAGCCCCGGGGGACTACAATGAGCAGTTCTTC.

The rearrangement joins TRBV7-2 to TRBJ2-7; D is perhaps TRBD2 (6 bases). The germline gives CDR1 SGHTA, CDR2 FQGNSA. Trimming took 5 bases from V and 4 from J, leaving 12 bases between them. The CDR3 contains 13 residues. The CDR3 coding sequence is TGTGCCAGCAGCGGCGGGGTAAGGTACGAGCAGTACTTC. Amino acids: CASSGGVRYEQYF.

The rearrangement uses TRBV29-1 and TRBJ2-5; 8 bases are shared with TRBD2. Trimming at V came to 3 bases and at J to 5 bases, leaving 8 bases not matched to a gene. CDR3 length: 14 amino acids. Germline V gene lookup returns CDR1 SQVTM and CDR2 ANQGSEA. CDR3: CSVEGGGQPETQYF. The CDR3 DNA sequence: TGCAGCGTTGAGGGCGGGGGGCAACCGGAGACCCAGTACTTC.

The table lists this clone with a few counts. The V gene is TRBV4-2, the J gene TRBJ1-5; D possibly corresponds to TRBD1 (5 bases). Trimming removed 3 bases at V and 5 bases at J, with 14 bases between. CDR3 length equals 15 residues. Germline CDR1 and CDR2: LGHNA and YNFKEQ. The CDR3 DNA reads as TGTGCCAGCAGCCAGACTGATGGGGCCGATCAGCCCCAGCATTTT. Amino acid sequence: CASSQTDGADQPQHF.

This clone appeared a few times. CDR3 DNA: TGTGCCAGTAGCCAGGACTGGAACTCCTACGAGCAGTACTTC. Translated, it gives CASSQDWNSYEQYF. The chain employs TRBV19 and TRBJ2-7, with a possible D match to TRBD2 (5 bases). Trimming took 6 bases from V and 0 from J, leaving 12 bases between them. The CDR3 covers 14 residues. Germline CDR1 is LNHDA and CDR2 is SQIVND (reference sequence). The full variable domain, its missing parts supplied by reference TRBV19 and TRBJ2-7, is DGGITQSPKYLFRKEGQNVTLSCEQNLNHDAMYWYRQDPGQGLRLIYYSQIVNDFQKGDIAEGYSVSREKKESFPLTVTSAQKNPTAFYLCASSQDWNSYEQYFGPGTRLTVT.

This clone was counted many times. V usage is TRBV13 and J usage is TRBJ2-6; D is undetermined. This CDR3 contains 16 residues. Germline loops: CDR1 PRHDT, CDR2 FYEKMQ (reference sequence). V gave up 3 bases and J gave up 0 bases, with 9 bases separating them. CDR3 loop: CASSLGFLSGANVLTF. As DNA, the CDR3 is TGTGCCAGCAGCTTGGGTTTCCTCTCTGGGGCCAACGTCCTGACTTTC.

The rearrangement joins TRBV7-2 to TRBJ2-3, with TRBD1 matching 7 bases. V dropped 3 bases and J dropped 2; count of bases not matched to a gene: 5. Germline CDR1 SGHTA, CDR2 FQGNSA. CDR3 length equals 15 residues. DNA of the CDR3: TGTGCCAGCAGCTTTGGCAGGGGGTACACAGATACGCAGTATTTT. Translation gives CASSFGRGYTDTQYF.

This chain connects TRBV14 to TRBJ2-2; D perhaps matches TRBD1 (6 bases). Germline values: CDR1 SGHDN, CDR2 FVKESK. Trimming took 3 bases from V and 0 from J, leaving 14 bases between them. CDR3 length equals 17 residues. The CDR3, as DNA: TGTGCCAGCAGCCAGATCACAGGGCCCGCGAACACCGGGGAGCTGTTTTTT. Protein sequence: CASSQITGPANTGELFF. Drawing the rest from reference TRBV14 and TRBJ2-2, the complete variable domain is EAGVTQFPSHSVIEKGQTVTLRCDPISGHDNLYWYRRVMGKEIKFLLHFVKESKQDESGMPNNRFLAERTGGTYSTLKVQPAELEDSGVYFCASSQITGPANTGELFFGEGSRLTVL.

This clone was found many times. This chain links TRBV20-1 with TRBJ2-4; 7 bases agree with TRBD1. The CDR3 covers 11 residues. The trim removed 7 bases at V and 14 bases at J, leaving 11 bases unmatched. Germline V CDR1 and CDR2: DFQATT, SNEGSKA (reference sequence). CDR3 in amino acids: CSVQDRVLEYF. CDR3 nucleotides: TGCAGTGTTCAAGACAGGGTCTTAGAGTACTTC.

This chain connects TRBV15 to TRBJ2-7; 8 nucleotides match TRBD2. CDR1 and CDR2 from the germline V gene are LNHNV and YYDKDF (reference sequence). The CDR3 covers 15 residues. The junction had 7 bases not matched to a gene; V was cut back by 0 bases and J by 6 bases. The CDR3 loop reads CATSRDPGLAPEQYF. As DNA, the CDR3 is TGTGCCACCAGCAGAGATCCAGGACTAGCACCCGAGCAGTACTTC.

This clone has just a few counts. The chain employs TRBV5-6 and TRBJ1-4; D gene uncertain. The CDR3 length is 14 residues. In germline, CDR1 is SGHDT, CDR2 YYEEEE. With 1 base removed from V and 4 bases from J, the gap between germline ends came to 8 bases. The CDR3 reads CASSLKGSNEKLFF. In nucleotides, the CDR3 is TGTGCCAGCAGCTTGAAGGGAAGTAATGAAAAACTGTTTTTT.

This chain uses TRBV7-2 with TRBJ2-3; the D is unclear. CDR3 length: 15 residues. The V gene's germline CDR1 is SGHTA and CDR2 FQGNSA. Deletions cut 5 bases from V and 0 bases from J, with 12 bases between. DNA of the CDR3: TGTGCCAGCAGCGTACAACGGCGTAGCACAGATACGCAGTATTTT. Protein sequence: CASSVQRRSTDTQYF.

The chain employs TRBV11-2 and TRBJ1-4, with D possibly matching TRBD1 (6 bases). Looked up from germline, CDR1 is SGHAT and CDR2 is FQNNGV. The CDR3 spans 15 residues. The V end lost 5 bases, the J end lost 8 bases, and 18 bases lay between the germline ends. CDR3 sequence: CASSPTPNREEKLFF. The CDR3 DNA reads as TGTGCCAGCAGCCCCACCCCAAACAGGGAAGAAAAACTGTTTTTT.

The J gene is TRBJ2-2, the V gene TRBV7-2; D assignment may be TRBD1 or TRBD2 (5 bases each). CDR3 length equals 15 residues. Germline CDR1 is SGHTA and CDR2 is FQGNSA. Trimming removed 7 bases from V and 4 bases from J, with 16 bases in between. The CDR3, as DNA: TGTGCCAGCACCGGGACCCGGCAGCCCACCGGGGAGCTGTTTTTT. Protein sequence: CASTGTRQPTGELFF.

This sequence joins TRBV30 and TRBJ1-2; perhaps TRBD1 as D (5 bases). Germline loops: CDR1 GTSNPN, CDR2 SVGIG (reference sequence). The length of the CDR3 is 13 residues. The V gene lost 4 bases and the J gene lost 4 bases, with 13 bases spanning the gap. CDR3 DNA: TGTGCCTGGACCTACGGGGACCGCTATGGCTACACCTTC. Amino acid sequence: CAWTYGDRYGYTF.

As DNA, the CDR3 is TGCGCCAGCAGCTTGGCCATGAAAGAGACCCAGTACTTC. This gives the protein CASSLAMKETQYF. The rearrangement uses TRBV5-1 and TRBJ2-5; no clear D. Per germline, CDR1 SGHRS and CDR2 YFSETQ. The CDR3 covers 13 residues. Trimming took 0 bases from V and 3 from J, leaving 6 bases between them.

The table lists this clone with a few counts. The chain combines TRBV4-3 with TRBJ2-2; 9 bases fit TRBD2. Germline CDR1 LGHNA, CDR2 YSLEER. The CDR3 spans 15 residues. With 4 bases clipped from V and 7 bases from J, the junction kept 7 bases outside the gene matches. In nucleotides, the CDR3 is TGCGCCAGCAGCCGGGCCCGCGGGGGGGTCGGGGAGCTGTTTTTT. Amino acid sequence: CASSRARGGVGELFF.

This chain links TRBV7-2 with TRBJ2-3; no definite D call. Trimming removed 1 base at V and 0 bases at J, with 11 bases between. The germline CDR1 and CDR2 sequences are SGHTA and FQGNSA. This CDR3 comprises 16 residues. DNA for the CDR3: TGTGCCAGCAGCTTAGTTGCGCCCTTTAGCACAGATACGCAGTATTTT. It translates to CASSLVAPFSTDTQYF.

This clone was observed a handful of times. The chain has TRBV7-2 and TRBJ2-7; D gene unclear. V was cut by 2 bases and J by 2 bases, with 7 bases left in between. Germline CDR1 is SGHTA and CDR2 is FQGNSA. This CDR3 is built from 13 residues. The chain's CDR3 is CASSLLPTYEQYF. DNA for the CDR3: TGTGCCAGCAGCTTACTACCTACCTACGAGCAGTACTTC.